This is a list of T cell receptor beta chains from one sample in a study of PD-L1 blockade in urothelial cancer. Clones were read by immunoSEQ multiplex PCR, and TCRdb kept only the in-frame ones, dropping some. The data hold some 52,000 clones, with roughly 77% observed a single time. This material consisted of PBMCs, taken around atezolizumab (anti-PD-L1) treatment. These receptor sequences come from a man aged 65 to 85 with urothelial cancer. Both conserved end residues are part of each CDR3. A D gene is named only where the DNA matches it firmly. Size tells how often a clone was seen (once, few, many) or the class of an expanded clone, and some rows leave it out.

D gene	clone size	V gene	J gene	CDR3 protein	CDR3 DNA
-	-	TRBV7-9	TRBJ2-5	CASSLRGVTQYF	TGTGCCAGCAGCCTCAGGGGGGTAACCCAGTACTTC
-	few	TRBV7-2	TRBJ2-1	CASSLWSGANEQFF	TGTGCCAGCAGCTTATGGTCAGGGGCCAATGAGCAGTTCTTC
-	-	TRBV7-2	TRBJ2-7	CASSTRTSYEQYF	TGTGCCAGCAGCACTCGGACATCTTACGAGCAGTACTTC
TRBD2	-	TRBV27	TRBJ2-2	CASRNGLAGPGELFF	TGTGCCAGCAGGAATGGACTAGCGGGCCCCGGGGAGCTGTTTTTT
TRBD2	-	TRBV4-3	TRBJ2-5	CASSQGWTSGGVKQETQYF	TGCGCCAGCAGCCAAGGGTGGACTAGCGGGGGAGTAAAACAAGAGACCCAGTACTTC
TRBD1	-	TRBV11-3	TRBJ1-5	CASTRQGTGRLSNQPQHF	TGTGCCAGCACCCGCCAAGGGACAGGCCGCCTTAGCAATCAGCCCCAGCATTTT
-	-	TRBV6-1	TRBJ1-2	CASNRQNYGYTF	TGTGCCAGCAACAGACAGAATTATGGCTACACCTTC
-	-	TRBV10-2	TRBJ2-2	CASRDGQALTGELFF	TGCGCCAGCAGAGACGGACAAGCTCTCACCGGGGAGCTGTTTTTT
TRBD2	-	TRBV4-3	TRBJ2-1	CASSQERGALYNEQFF	TGCGCCAGCAGCCAAGAGCGGGGGGCCCTATACAATGAGCAGTTCTTC
TRBD1	-	TRBV28	TRBJ2-1	CASSRRTGTYNEQFF	TGTGCCAGCAGCCGCCGGACAGGGACGTACAATGAGCAGTTCTTC
TRBD1	-	TRBV4-3	TRBJ2-1	CASSQEPWGQGGYNEQFF	TGCGCCAGCAGCCAAGAGCCTTGGGGACAGGGGGGATACAATGAGCAGTTCTTC
-	-	TRBV7-9	TRBJ2-7	CASSFRGDHEQYF	TGTGCCAGCAGCTTCCGCGGGGACCACGAGCAGTACTTC
TRBD1	few	TRBV28	TRBJ2-2	CASSPQVGQANGGELFF	TGTGCCAGCAGTCCACAGGTGGGACAGGCCAACGGCGGGGAGCTGTTTTTT
-	-	TRBV10-3	TRBJ1-2	CAISASPESYGYTF	TGTGCCATCAGTGCTTCTCCCGAGAGCTATGGCTACACCTTC
-	-	TRBV11-2	TRBJ1-1	CASSPVGGLLNTEAFF	TGTGCCAGCAGCCCGGTGGGGGGGCTCCTGAACACTGAAGCTTTCTTT
TRBD2	few	TRBV4-1	TRBJ2-3	CASSQPGLAGGRTSTDTQYF	TGCGCCAGCAGCCAACCGGGACTAGCGGGAGGTCGTACTAGCACAGATACGCAGTATTTT
TRBD1	once	TRBV7-2	TRBJ1-3	CASSFAPPSTGGAGNTIYF	TGTGCCAGCAGCTTCGCCCCTCCATCGACAGGGGGAGCTGGAAACACCATATATTTT
-	-	TRBV5-4	TRBJ2-3	CASSLLATSTDTQYF	TGTGCCAGCAGCTTGCTAGCGACTAGCACAGATACGCAGTATTTT
-	-	TRBV2	TRBJ2-1	CASSGEQGSYNEQFF	TGTGCCAGCAGCGGCGAACAGGGTTCGTACAATGAGCAGTTCTTC
TRBD1	-	TRBV27	TRBJ2-7	CASSFRQGPYEQYF	TGTGCCAGCAGTTTTCGACAGGGTCCCTACGAGCAGTACTTC
TRBD2	-	TRBV19	TRBJ2-7	CASSISGLASEQYF	TGTGCCAGTAGTATATCGGGACTAGCATCCGAGCAGTACTTC
-	-	TRBV15	TRBJ2-7	CATSRSPGRGMNEQYF	TGTGCCACCAGCAGATCCCCGGGGAGGGGGATGAACGAGCAGTACTTC
TRBD1	once	TRBV6-1	TRBJ1-5	CASTRTGRGGQPQHF	TGTGCCAGCACCCGGACAGGGAGAGGGGGTCAGCCCCAGCATTTT
-	-	TRBV7-6	TRBJ1-4	CASSLVVVGSPTTNEKLFF	TGTGCCAGCAGCTTAGTTGTGGTGGGCAGTCCTACAACTAATGAAAAACTGTTTTTT
-	-	TRBV28	TRBJ2-5	CASSLSQGFGSHQETQYF	TGTGCCAGCAGTCTATCCCAAGGGTTTGGGAGCCACCAAGAGACCCAGTACTTC
-	-	TRBV6-1	TRBJ1-5	CASRNQQGPNQPQHF	TGTGCCAGCAGGAACCAACAGGGCCCGAATCAGCCCCAGCATTTT
TRBD1	-	TRBV6-1	TRBJ2-1	CASKGARTINEQFF	TGTGCCAGCAAGGGGGCCCGAACGATCAATGAGCAGTTCTTC
-	-	TRBV9	TRBJ2-3	CASSVALTDTQYF	TGTGCCAGCAGCGTAGCACTCACAGATACGCAGTATTTT
-	-	TRBV7-2	TRBJ2-1	CASSLTGSSYNEQFF	TGTGCCAGCAGCTTAACAGGTAGCTCCTACAATGAGCAGTTCTTC
-	-	TRBV28	TRBJ2-5	CASSLPPGYQETQYF	TGTGCCAGCAGTTTGCCCCCAGGGTACCAAGAGACCCAGTACTTC
TRBD2	-	TRBV15	TRBJ2-1	CATSRAAGGYNEQFF	TGTGCCACCAGCAGAGCAGCGGGAGGGTACAATGAGCAGTTCTTC
TRBD1	-	TRBV4-2	TRBJ1-4	CASSPRQGYEKLFF	TGTGCCAGCAGCCCCCGACAGGGCTATGAAAAACTGTTTTTT
-	few	TRBV9	TRBJ1-6	CASSPGRQLNNSPLHF	TGTGCCAGCAGCCCCGGGAGGCAACTCAATAATTCACCCCTCCACTTT
TRBD2	-	TRBV19	TRBJ2-7	CASSSVAGSSYEQYF	TGTGCCAGTAGCTCGGTAGCGGGAAGCTCCTACGAGCAGTACTTC
TRBD1	-	TRBV27	TRBJ1-5	CASSARDSNQPQHF	TGTGCCAGCAGTGCGCGGGACAGTAATCAGCCCCAGCATTTT
TRBD1	-	TRBV7-2	TRBJ1-4	CASSPVGNRGTRKLFF	TGTGCCAGCAGCCCCGTAGGGAACAGGGGAACGCGAAAACTGTTTTTT
-	-	TRBV6-5	TRBJ1-5	CASSAAGGGNQPQHF	TGTGCCAGCAGTGCCGCGGGGGGCGGCAATCAGCCCCAGCATTTT
-	-	TRBV5-5	TRBJ1-4	CASSLVAGSEKLFF	TGTGCCAGCAGCTTGGTGGCAGGGTCTGAAAAACTGTTTTTT
-	-	TRBV6-1	TRBJ2-7	CASSPSSYEQYF	TGTGCCAGCAGTCCGAGCTCCTACGAGCAGTACTTC
TRBD1	-	TRBV5-3	TRBJ2-7	CARSLALGQGAVGTYEQYF	TGTGCCAGAAGCTTGGCCCTCGGACAGGGGGCAGTTGGGACCTACGAGCAGTACTTC
TRBD1	-	TRBV11-2	TRBJ1-2	CASSLVGGPITAYTF	TGTGCCAGCAGCTTAGTAGGGGGCCCTATTACTGCCTACACCTTC
-	-	TRBV7-9	TRBJ2-7	CASSLNARAYEQYF	TGTGCCAGCAGCTTAAATGCACGAGCCTACGAGCAGTACTTC
-	-	TRBV5-4	TRBJ1-5	CASSLQGINQPQHF	TGTGCCAGCAGCTTGCAGGGGATCAATCAGCCCCAGCATTTT
TRBD2	-	TRBV5-1	TRBJ2-3	CASSPGTSGVTQYF	TGCGCCAGCAGCCCCGGGACTAGCGGGGTTACGCAGTATTTT
-	-	TRBV7-2	TRBJ2-1	CASSQYRGFSSYNEQFF	TGTGCCAGCAGCCAATATAGGGGTTTCAGCTCCTACAATGAGCAGTTCTTC
-	-	TRBV6-6	TRBJ1-2	CASSPIRDRIDGYTF	TGTGCCAGCAGCCCAATCAGGGATCGTATAGATGGCTACACCTTC
-	-	TRBV5-6	TRBJ2-2	CASSNIRTDSNTGELFF	TGTGCCAGCAGCAACATTCGGACAGACTCGAACACCGGGGAGCTGTTTTTT
TRBD1	-	TRBV15	TRBJ1-4	CATSREGQGVEKLFF	TGTGCCACCAGCAGAGAGGGACAGGGGGTCGAAAAACTGTTTTTT
-	medium-sized	TRBV7-9	TRBJ1-2	CASSLGPSSGYGYTF	TGTGCCAGCAGCTTGGGCCCCTCAAGCGGCTATGGCTACACCTTC
-	few	TRBV7-9	TRBJ2-1	CASSPRLAGPYNEQFF	TGTGCCAGCAGCCCCCGTCTCGCGGGACCTTACAATGAGCAGTTCTTC
-	-	TRBV11-2	TRBJ2-7	CASRMRGPSYEQYF	TGTGCCAGCAGAATGCGGGGACCTTCCTACGAGCAGTACTTC
TRBD1	-	TRBV5-1	TRBJ1-2	CASSPGQGSYGYTF	TGCGCCAGCAGCCCCGGACAGGGGAGCTATGGCTACACCTTC
-	-	TRBV30	TRBJ1-5	CAWSVGKGDQPQHF	TGTGCCTGGAGTGTAGGGAAGGGGGATCAGCCCCAGCATTTT
TRBD1	-	TRBV27	TRBJ1-2	CASSFAGQGVKEGYGYTF	TGTGCCAGCAGTTTCGCGGGACAGGGGGTAAAAGAGGGCTATGGCTACACCTTC
TRBD2	-	TRBV4-1	TRBJ2-3	CASSQGIAGVRDTQYF	TGCGCCAGCAGCCAAGGGATAGCGGGAGTCAGAGATACGCAGTATTTT